These T cell receptor beta chains were read from a single sample in a study of T cell responses to AZD1222 COVID-19 vaccine. Measured with immunoSEQ multiplex PCR; TCRdb has only the in-frame clones, and not every one. The sample includes fewer than 120,000 clones, 94% seen only once; the top ten take approximately 2.9%. The sample in question was peripheral blood, obtained 28 days after the second AZD1222 dose. The receptors were gathered from an adult who received the AZD1222 COVID-19 vaccine. Both conserved end residues are part of each CDR3. The D gene is left open where the match is weak. The size of a clone is reported for some rows only, either as once, few or many, or as a class for expanded clones.

>TRBV7-6|TRBD2|-|TRBJ2-7|15
CASSLLTSGSHEQYF
TGTGCCAGCAGCTTGTTGACTAGCGGGAGCCACGAGCAGTACTTC
>TRBV5-1|-|-|TRBJ1-1|13
CASSSEGGTEAFF
TGCGCCAGCAGCAGCGAAGGGGGGACTGAAGCTTTCTTT
>TRBV5-6|-|-|TRBJ2-7|12
CASSGTSYEQYF
TGTGCCAGCAGCGGGACTTCCTACGAGCAGTACTTC
>TRBV7-8|TRBD1|-|TRBJ1-1|18
CASSLLEGQGRMGTEAFF
TGTGCCAGCAGCTTATTAGAGGGACAGGGGAGGATGGGGACTGAAGCTTTCTTT
>TRBV7-9|TRBD1|-|TRBJ2-3|14
CASSVTGDTDTQYF
TGTGCCAGCAGCGTCACAGGGGATACAGATACGCAGTATTTT
>TRBV2|-|once|TRBJ2-2|14
CASGGQGGPGELFF
TGTGCCAGCGGAGGACAGGGAGGGCCCGGGGAGCTGTTTTTT
>TRBV4-2|-|-|TRBJ2-5|16
CASSQDSTGDQETQYF
TGTGCCAGCAGCCAAGATAGCACAGGAGATCAAGAGACCCAGTACTTC
>TRBV4-1|-|-|TRBJ2-1|14
CASRPAETYNEQFF
TGCGCCAGCCGACCGGCCGAGACCTACAATGAGCAGTTCTTC
>TRBV11-2|-|-|TRBJ1-2|17
CASSNGGGRVINYGYTF
TGTGCCAGCAGCAACGGGGGGGGCAGAGTAATTAACTATGGCTACACCTTC
>TRBV3-1/TRBV3-2|-|-|TRBJ2-1|16
CASTAAERAFGDEQFF
TGTGCCAGCACCGCAGCGGAACGGGCCTTTGGCGATGAGCAGTTCTTC
>TRBV9|-|-|TRBJ1-5|15
CASSPSTGKNQPQHF
TGTGCCAGCAGCCCCTCCACAGGGAAAAATCAGCCCCAGCATTTT
>TRBV19|TRBD2|-|TRBJ2-5|13
CASTSGGRETQYF
TGTGCCAGTACTAGCGGGGGACGGGAGACCCAGTACTTC
>TRBV6-6|-|-|TRBJ2-3|17
CASSLQEVASSTDTQYF
TGTGCCAGCAGTCTCCAGGAGGTAGCGTCTAGCACAGATACGCAGTATTTT
>TRBV3-1/TRBV3-2|-|-|TRBJ1-2|16
CASSQRKVILAYGYTF
TGTGCCAGCAGCCAACGGAAAGTCATATTAGCTTATGGCTACACCTTC
>TRBV5-6|-|-|TRBJ2-5|15
CASSLVVQRPRTQYF
TGTGCCAGCAGCTTGGTTGTACAGCGGCCAAGGACCCAGTACTTC
>TRBV6-5|-|-|TRBJ1-2|15
CASTVGRAHSYGYTF
TGTGCCAGCACTGTTGGCAGGGCTCACTCCTATGGCTACACCTTC
>TRBV6-5|-|-|TRBJ2-2|14
CASSYGVGAGELFF
TGTGCCAGCAGTTACGGCGTCGGGGCCGGGGAGCTGTTTTTT
>TRBV6-4|-|-|TRBJ1-2|16
CASSEGVRTERNGYTF
TGTGCCAGCAGTGAAGGGGTAAGGACAGAAAGGAATGGCTACACCTTC
>TRBV27|-|-|TRBJ2-1|12
CASSLRGNEQFF
TGTGCCAGCAGTTTAAGGGGCAATGAGCAGTTCTTC
>TRBV18|-|-|TRBJ2-6|12
CASGTGPNVLTF
TGTGCCAGCGGAACAGGGCCCAACGTCCTGACTTTC
>TRBV5-1|-|once|TRBJ1-1|15
CASRDGGGMNTEAFF
TGCGCCAGCAGAGACGGGGGCGGCATGAACACTGAAGCTTTCTTT
>TRBV3-1/TRBV3-2|-|-|TRBJ2-7|12
CASSQGGLWQYF
TGTGCCAGCAGCCAAGGGGGACTTTGGCAGTACTTC
>TRBV5-8|-|-|TRBJ1-2|15
CASNFRVTLNYGYTF
TGTGCCAGCAACTTTAGGGTCACTTTAAACTATGGCTACACCTTC
>TRBV19|-|once|TRBJ1-6|14
CASRRAEGNSPLHF
TGTGCCAGCAGGAGGGCAGAGGGTAATTCACCCCTCCACTTT
>TRBV7-9|-|-|TRBJ2-1|16
CASSPLGVSSYNEQFF
TGTGCCAGCAGCCCACTGGGCGTTAGCTCCTACAATGAGCAGTTCTTC
>TRBV28|-|-|TRBJ1-1|15
CASTDPGLGNTEAFF
TGTGCCAGCACCGATCCAGGGCTCGGCAACACTGAAGCTTTCTTT